The clone carrying this T cell receptor beta chain was detected once. The antigen remains undetermined. The sample originates from a study of T cells in Graves' hyperthyroidism and ophthalmopathy. About the research overall: At initial diagnosis, before any treatment had begun, peripheral blood was obtained. Study observations and caveats: Before onset, by a median of approximately 6.8 months, the model predicted ophthalmopathy. Most thyroid clonotypes expanded above 0.001 were also detected in blood.

V lost 5 bases to trimming and J lost 1 base, with 12 bases between them. Germline-derived CDR1 and CDR2 are MNHEY and SMNVEV (reference sequence). CDR3 length: 14 residues. The investigators amplified TCR beta CDR3 regions from RNA transcripts. The HTBI primer set served for first-round RT-PCR of the TCR CDR3. In TCRdb, the multiplex PCR reads were re-called with MiXCR into one record per CDR3 protein. The data contain nearly 600,000 distinct CDR3 sequences, roughly 13% of them singletons. The chain links TRBV27 to TRBJ2-7; D gene uncertain. The sequence was obtained from a woman aged 25 to 39 with Graves' hyperthyroidism that later progressed to Graves' ophthalmopathy. The specimen sequenced was blood. CDR3 loop: CASSADPGSYEQYF. The CDR3 DNA reads as TGTGCCAGCAGTGCGGACCCGGGTTCCTACGAGCAGTACTTC.